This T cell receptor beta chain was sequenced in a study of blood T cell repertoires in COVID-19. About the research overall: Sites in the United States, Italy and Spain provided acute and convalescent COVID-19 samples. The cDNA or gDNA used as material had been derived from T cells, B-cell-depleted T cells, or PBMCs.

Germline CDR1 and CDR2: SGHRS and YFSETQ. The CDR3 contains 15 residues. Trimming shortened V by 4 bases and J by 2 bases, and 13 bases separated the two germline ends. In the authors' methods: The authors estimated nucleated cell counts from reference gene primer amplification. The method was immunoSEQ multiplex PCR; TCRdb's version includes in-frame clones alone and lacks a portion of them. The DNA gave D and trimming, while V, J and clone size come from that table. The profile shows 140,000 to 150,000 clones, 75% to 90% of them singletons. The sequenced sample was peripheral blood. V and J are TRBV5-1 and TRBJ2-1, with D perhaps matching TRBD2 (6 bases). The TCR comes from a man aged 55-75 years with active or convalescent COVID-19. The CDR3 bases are TGCGCCAGCAGCCGTTCGGGAGACCCCTACAATGAGCAGTTCTTC. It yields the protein CASSRSGDPYNEQFF.